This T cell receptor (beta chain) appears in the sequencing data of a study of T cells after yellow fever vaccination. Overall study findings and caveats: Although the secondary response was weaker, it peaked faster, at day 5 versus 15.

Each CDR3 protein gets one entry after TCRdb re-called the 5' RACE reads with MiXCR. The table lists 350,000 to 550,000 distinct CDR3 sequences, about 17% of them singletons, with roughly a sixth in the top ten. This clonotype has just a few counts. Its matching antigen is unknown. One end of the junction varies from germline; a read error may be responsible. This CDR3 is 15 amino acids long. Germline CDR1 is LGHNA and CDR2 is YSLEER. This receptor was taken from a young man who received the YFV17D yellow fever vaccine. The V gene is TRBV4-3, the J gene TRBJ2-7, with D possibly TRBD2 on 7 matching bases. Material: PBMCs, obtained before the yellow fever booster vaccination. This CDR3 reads CASSQDFGGPYEQYF. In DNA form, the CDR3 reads TGCGCCAGTAGCCAAGACTTCGGGGGGCCGTACGAGCAGTACTTC.